The clone carrying this TCR beta chain was picked up a small number of times. Its specificity is unknown. V lost 2 bases and J lost 0, with 8 bases in between. The CDR3 covers 15 residues. Germline V CDR1 and CDR2: SGHAT, FQNNGV. This record belongs to a study of identical twins. Study results and limitations: Weaker excess sharing between twins was seen in beta out-of-frame sequences. High-abundance cord blood beta clonotypes had fewer insertions; memory repertoires showed none.

Using its own MiXCR run on the 5' RACE reads, TCRdb lists one record per CDR3 protein. The sample contains under 500,000 distinct CDR3 sequences, 13% to 15% of which appear only once. The same data also contributed to another study, on yellow fever vaccine responses in identical twins.

The specimen sequenced was CD4+ T cells sorted from blood. This chain links TRBV11-2 with TRBJ2-1; no clear D gene. The clonotype originates from a woman between 18 and 29 years old in good health. This CDR3 is CASSLRSDSYNEQFF. CDR3 DNA sequence: TGTGCCAGCAGCTTAAGGTCTGACTCCTACAATGAGCAGTTCTTC.